The clone carrying this T cell receptor beta chain appeared once. Original analysis: Reference gene primer amplification yielded estimated nucleated cell counts. The table came from immunoSEQ multiplex PCR; TCRdb's copy has only in-frame clones and leaves some out. V, J and clone size derive from that table, while D and trimming were established from the DNA sequence. The sample comprises 250,000 to 300,000 clones, 80% to 95% of which are singletons, and over 2% rests with the top ten. Seattle researchers signed up patients amid active infection and tracked them longitudinally. The record originates from a study of blood T cell repertoires in COVID-19. Overall study: Sites in the United States, Italy and Spain provided acute and convalescent COVID-19 samples. In each case, the material was cDNA or gDNA derived from T cells, B-cell-depleted T cells, or PBMCs.

This CDR3 region has 14 residues. Germline assignment: CDR1 MDHEN and CDR2 SYDVKM. Unmatched junction bases numbered 1, after V lost 5 bases and J lost 0 bases. This sequence was found in a woman aged 25 to 39 with COVID-19, enrolled during active disease. The sequenced sample consisted of peripheral blood. V usage is TRBV28 and J usage is TRBJ2-5; 9 bases agree with TRBD1. The CDR3 here is CASSRTGDQETQYF. The DNA for the CDR3 is TGTGCCAGCAGTCGGACAGGGGACCAAGAGACCCAGTACTTC.